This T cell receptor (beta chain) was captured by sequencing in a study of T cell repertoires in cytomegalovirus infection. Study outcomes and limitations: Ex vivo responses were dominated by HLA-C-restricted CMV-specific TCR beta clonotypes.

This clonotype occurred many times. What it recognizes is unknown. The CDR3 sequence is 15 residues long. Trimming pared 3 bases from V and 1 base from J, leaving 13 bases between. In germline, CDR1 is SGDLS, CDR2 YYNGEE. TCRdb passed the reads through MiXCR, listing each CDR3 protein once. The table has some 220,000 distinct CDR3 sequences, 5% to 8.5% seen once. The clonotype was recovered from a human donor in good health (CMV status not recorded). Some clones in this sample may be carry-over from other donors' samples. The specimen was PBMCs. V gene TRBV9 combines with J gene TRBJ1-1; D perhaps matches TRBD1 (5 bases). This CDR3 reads CASSGDSTWNTEAFF. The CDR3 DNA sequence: TGTGCCAGCAGCGGTGACAGTACTTGGAACACTGAAGCTTTCTTT.